Listed below are T cell receptor beta chains from one sample, sequenced in a study of CD8 T cells in ankylosing spondylitis. Using its own MiXCR run on the 5' RACE reads, TCRdb lists one record per CDR3 protein. Of 30,000 to 45,000 distinct CDR3 sequences listed, 15% to 20% are singletons. The sample consisted of blood. These TCRs come from a male donor with ankylosing spondylitis or in good health (not recorded which). CDR3s include the opening cysteine and the closing phenylalanine or tryptophan. The D gene is left open where the match is weak. Only part of the rows carry a size: once, few, many, or a class if the clone is expanded.

TRBV29-1	.	.	TRBJ2-2	CSVVWGASGELFF	TGCAGCGTTGTTTGGGGGGCTTCCGGGGAGCTGTTTTTT
TRBV4-1	.	few	TRBJ1-1	CASRGPNTEAFF	TGCGCCAGCAGAGGCCCGAACACTGAAGCTTTCTTT
TRBV27	TRBD1	medium-sized	TRBJ1-2	CASSYVDRVGYGYTF	TGTGCCAGCAGTTATGTGGACAGGGTAGGCTATGGCTACACCTTC
TRBV20-1	TRBD1	.	TRBJ1-4	CSAKQTGVEKLFF	TGCAGTGCCAAACAGACAGGGGTCGAAAAACTGTTTTTT
TRBV5-1	.	.	TRBJ2-3	CASSLVGEADTQYF	TGCGCCAGCAGCTTGGTTGGTGAGGCCGATACGCAGTATTTT
TRBV7-2	.	.	TRBJ1-4	CASSLTAVNEKLFF	TGTGCCAGCAGCCTGACAGCCGTTAATGAAAAACTGTTTTTT
TRBV28	.	few	TRBJ1-1	CASSGIGSNTEAFF	TGTGCCAGCAGTGGGATAGGATCGAACACTGAAGCTTTCTTT
TRBV20-1	.	.	TRBJ2-3	CSARAPTDTQYF	TGCAGTGCTAGGGCCCCCACAGATACGCAGTATTTT
TRBV7-2	.	.	TRBJ2-3	CASSYTDTQYF	TGTGCCAGCAGCTACACAGATACGCAGTATTTT
TRBV5-1	.	few	TRBJ2-7	CASSLDRTGSYEQYF	TGCGCCAGCAGCTTGGATCGGACCGGTTCCTACGAGCAGTACTTC
TRBV29-1	TRBD1	.	TRBJ1-1	CSVVRTGPTEAFF	TGCAGCGTTGTTCGGACAGGGCCCACTGAAGCTTTCTTT
TRBV12-3/TRBV12-4	.	.	TRBJ2-7	CASSLAGPISEQYF	TGTGCCAGCAGTTTAGCGGGACCCATTTCCGAGCAGTACTTC
TRBV20-1	TRBD1	many	TRBJ2-1	CSARVVGQGRNEQFF	TGCAGTGCTAGGGTAGTAGGACAGGGAAGAAATGAGCAGTTCTTC
TRBV5-1	TRBD2	many	TRBJ2-3	CASSTSGYTDTQYF	TGCGCCAGCAGCACTAGCGGCTACACAGATACGCAGTATTTT
TRBV29-1	.	.	TRBJ1-4	CSVTILSNEKLFF	TGCAGCGTTACGATACTGTCTAATGAAAAACTGTTTTTT
TRBV7-3	.	.	TRBJ1-1	CASSPAGANTEAFF	TGTGCCAGCAGCCCAGCCGGAGCGAACACTGAAGCTTTCTTT
TRBV12-3/TRBV12-4	.	few	TRBJ2-2	CASSPGPNTGELFF	TGTGCCAGCAGTCCTGGACCGAACACCGGGGAGCTGTTTTTT
TRBV6-2/TRBV6-3	TRBD1	few	TRBJ2-2	CASSQPDRDRTGELFF	TGTGCCAGCAGTCAACCGGACAGGGATCGCACCGGGGAGCTGTTTTTT
TRBV5-1	.	.	TRBJ2-3	CASSSDIFATDTQYF	TGCGCCAGCAGCTCCGACATCTTCGCCACAGATACGCAGTATTTT
TRBV29-1	.	.	TRBJ2-1	CSVTSGLSYNEQFF	TGCAGCGTTACAAGCGGGCTTTCCTACAATGAGCAGTTCTTC
TRBV5-6	.	few	TRBJ2-2	CASNKQGSGELFF	TGTGCCAGCAACAAACAGGGCTCCGGGGAGCTGTTTTTT
TRBV29-1	.	.	TRBJ2-3	CSVEKRGGTDTQYF	TGCAGCGTTGAAAAAAGGGGAGGAACAGATACGCAGTATTTT
TRBV29-1	TRBD1	.	TRBJ1-1	CSVVRQGREAFF	TGCAGCGTTGTTAGACAGGGAAGGGAAGCTTTCTTT
TRBV10-2	TRBD2	.	TRBJ2-7	CASSEGTSGLSYEQYF	TGCGCCAGCAGTGAGGGGACTAGCGGACTCTCCTACGAGCAGTACTTC
TRBV12-3/TRBV12-4	.	few	TRBJ2-7	CASSPGGRGSSYEQYF	TGTGCCAGCAGTCCCGGGGGGCGGGGAAGCTCCTACGAGCAGTACTTC
TRBV12-3/TRBV12-4	TRBD1	.	TRBJ2-7	CASSARTGGWSEQYF	TGTGCCAGCAGTGCAAGGACAGGGGGCTGGAGCGAGCAGTACTTC
TRBV5-1	.	.	TRBJ2-2	CASLIDWNTGELFF	TGCGCCAGCCTGATCGACTGGAACACCGGGGAGCTGTTTTTT
TRBV12-3/TRBV12-4	.	.	TRBJ2-7	CASSLRVSLGSYEQYF	TGTGCCAGCAGTCTTCGGGTGTCTCTGGGGTCCTACGAGCAGTACTTC
TRBV6-6	.	.	TRBJ2-1	CASSYSRGRADRNEQFF	TGTGCCAGCAGTTACTCGAGGGGGAGGGCCGATAGGAATGAGCAGTTCTTC
TRBV20-1	.	.	TRBJ2-3	CSATEDAQDTQYF	TGCAGTGCTACAGAGGACGCCCAGGATACGCAGTATTTT
TRBV7-9	.	.	TRBJ2-1	CASRSNAGNNEQFF	TGTGCCAGCAGGAGTAATGCGGGGAACAATGAGCAGTTCTTC
TRBV29-1	TRBD1	many	TRBJ1-1	CSGQGHGGTEAFF	TGCAGCGGACAGGGCCACGGTGGCACTGAAGCTTTCTTT
TRBV12-3/TRBV12-4	.	.	TRBJ1-4	CASSLIGTNEKLFF	TGTGCCAGCAGTTTGATAGGGACTAATGAAAAACTGTTTTTT
TRBV6-5	.	.	TRBJ2-4	CASNRGIGDIQYF	TGTGCCAGCAATCGGGGGATTGGGGACATTCAGTACTTC
TRBV10-3	TRBD1	.	TRBJ2-1	CAISERLRDRSEEQFF	TGTGCCATCAGCGAAAGGTTACGGGACAGGTCGGAGGAGCAGTTCTTC
TRBV6-2/TRBV6-3	.	.	TRBJ1-1	CASKEGTNTEAFF	TGTGCCAGCAAGGAGGGCACGAACACTGAAGCTTTCTTT
TRBV24-1	.	few	TRBJ2-1	CATSFDANNEQFF	TGTGCCACCAGTTTTGACGCAAACAATGAGCAGTTCTTC
TRBV9	.	.	TRBJ2-2	CASSNSESGELFF	TGTGCCAGCAGCAACTCGGAGAGCGGGGAGCTGTTTTTT
TRBV27	.	few	TRBJ2-6	CASSLWPLSGANVLTF	TGTGCCAGCAGTTTATGGCCACTCTCTGGGGCCAACGTCCTGACTTTC
TRBV5-1	.	.	TRBJ1-1	CASSSPGREAFF	TGCGCCAGCAGCTCTCCGGGGCGTGAAGCTTTCTTT
TRBV24-1	.	.	TRBJ2-1	CATGRGESYNEQFF	TGTGCCACTGGGAGAGGTGAATCCTACAATGAGCAGTTCTTC
TRBV24-1	.	few	TRBJ2-3	CATSRVAAGGTDTQYF	TGTGCCACCAGCAGAGTGGCGGCAGGGGGCACAGATACGCAGTATTTT
TRBV12-3/TRBV12-4	.	few	TRBJ2-5	CASSIAETQYF	TGTGCCAGCAGTATCGCGGAGACCCAGTACTTC
TRBV20-1	.	many	TRBJ2-4	CSAHGGAAKNIQYF	TGCAGTGCCCATGGGGGGGCGGCCAAAAACATTCAGTACTTC
TRBV5-1	TRBD2	few	TRBJ2-1	CASSLAGLAYNEQFF	TGCGCCAGCAGCTTGGCTGGACTAGCGTACAATGAGCAGTTCTTC
TRBV3-1	TRBD1	many	TRBJ2-4	CASSQWRDRGLENIQYF	TGTGCCAGCAGCCAATGGAGGGACAGGGGGCTGGAAAACATTCAGTACTTC